This entry lists 16 T cell receptor beta chains sequenced from one sample in a study of T cell changes during pregnancy in multiple sclerosis (dated by TCRdb to about 2019). The receptor library was made with the immunoSEQ multiplex PCR assay. The immuneACCESS repertoire file appears here via TCRdb, limited to in-frame rearrangements. These files lack a portion of the clones; in checked studies, under half of the deficit traces to unresolved V genes, and the cause of the others is not known. The sample records approximately 60,000 clones, 94% of which are singletons. The ten largest clones add up to about 3% of the sample. Sequencing was performed on CD8+ T cells from peripheral blood mononuclear cells, taken in the third trimester of pregnancy. These receptors originate from a female donor with multiple sclerosis, enrolled in a pregnancy study.

The V and J genes are TRBV6-5 and TRBJ2-5; D remains ambiguous. Germline V gene sequence: CDR1 MNHEY, CDR2 SVGAGI. V was clipped by 4 bases and J by 3 bases, with 15 bases between them. The CDR3 runs 15 residues. In DNA form, the CDR3 reads TGTGCCAGCAGTTCCTTTCGAGTAACAGAAGAGACCCAGTACTTC. Protein: CASSSFRVTEETQYF.

CDR3 in amino acids: CASSQGRGMGYNEQFF. The DNA for the CDR3 is TGTGCCAGCAGCCAAGGTCGAGGGATGGGCTACAATGAGCAGTTCTTC. The V call is TRBV14, the J call TRBJ2-1; TRBD2 is a possible D gene (5 bases). The CDR3 has 16 amino acids. Trimming took 1 base from V and 3 from J, leaving 13 bases between them. CDR1 is SGHDN, CDR2 FVKESK, per germline.

The chain recombines TRBV7-9 with TRBJ2-2, with D possibly TRBD2 on 6 matching bases. The V and J ends lost 5 bases and 4 bases respectively, with 14 bases between them. The CDR3 spans 15 residues. Per germline, CDR1 SEHNR and CDR2 FQNEAQ (reference sequence). CDR3 in amino acids: CASSPRERATGELFF. As DNA, the CDR3 is TGTGCCAGCAGCCCTCGGGAGCGCGCCACCGGGGAGCTGTTTTTT. The full variable domain, with the rest looked up from reference TRBV7-9 and TRBJ2-2, is DTGVSQNPRHKITKRGQNVTFRCDPISEHNRLYWYRQTLGQGPEFLTYFQNEAQLEKSRLLSDRFSAERPKGSFSTLEIQRTEQGDSAMYLCASSPRERATGELFFGEGSRLTVL.

This CDR3 is CASSLGLAGGSYEQYF. The CDR3 bases are TGTGCCAGCAGCTTGGGACTAGCGGGAGGGTCCTACGAGCAGTACTTC. The chain is built from TRBV13 and TRBJ2-7; the match to TRBD2 covers 16 bases. CDR3 length equals 16 residues. Germline CDR1 reads PRHDT; CDR2 reads FYEKMQ (reference sequence). Trimming at V came to 3 bases and at J to 1 base, leaving 0 bases not matched to a gene.

V usage is TRBV7-4 and J usage is TRBJ1-1; 10 bases line up with TRBD1. The germline gives CDR1 SGHVT, CDR2 SQSDAQ. V shed 3 bases, J shed 5 bases, and the junction held 6 bases outside the gene matches. This CDR3 is built from 15 residues. CDR3 sequence (DNA): TGTGCCAGCAGCTTGGTGGGACAGGGGTGGACTGAAGCTTTCTTT. Amino acid sequence: CASSLVGQGWTEAFF.

V and J are TRBV1 and TRBJ2-5; the table assigns TRBD1, which was not confirmed against the DNA. TRBJ2-7 explains the end of the DNA better; the J call may be wrong. TRBV1 is given as a pseudogene. The CDR3 has 17 residues. CDR3 coding DNA: TGCACCAGCAGCCAAGACCAGATGACAGGGTGTACGTTCGAGCAGTACTTC. As protein: CTSSQDQMTGCTFEQYF.

This chain connects TRBV19 to TRBJ1-1; TRBD1 agrees at 7 bases. The CDR3 is made up of 12 amino acids. Looked up from germline, CDR1 is LNHDA and CDR2 is SQIVND (reference sequence). V was pared by 3 bases and J by 7 bases, with 2 bases of the junction left unmatched. CDR3 in amino acids: CASSMGQLEAFF. The CDR3, as DNA: TGTGCCAGTAGTATGGGACAGCTTGAAGCTTTCTTT.

The V call is TRBV5-8, the J call TRBJ1-4; D might be TRBD1 (5 bases). The germline V and J ends were trimmed by 6 bases and 11 bases, with 20 bases remaining between them. Germline CDR1 and CDR2: SGHTS and YDEGEE. The CDR3 sequence is 14 residues long. This chain's CDR3 is CASTVGEGNGKLFF. The CDR3, as DNA: TGTGCCAGCACCGTAGGGGAAGGGAACGGGAAACTGTTTTTT.

The chain is built from TRBV11-1 and TRBJ2-7; possibly TRBD1 for D (5 bases). Germline values: CDR1 SGHAT, CDR2 FQDESV (reference sequence). Trimming cost V 5 bases and J 3 bases, with 17 bases left between them. CDR3 length equals 15 residues. CDR3 residues: CASSLDRDALYEQYF. CDR3 coding DNA: TGTGCCAGCAGCCTCGACAGAGACGCACTCTACGAGCAGTACTTC.

V is TRBV28 and J is TRBJ1-1, with D possibly TRBD1 on 6 matching bases. This CDR3 is built from 13 residues. CDR1 and CDR2 (germline): MDHEN, SYDVKM. V shed 2 bases and J shed 5 bases, with 9 bases lying between them. CDR3 loop: CASSLEGGTEAFF. The CDR3 DNA reads TGTGCCAGCAGTTTAGAGGGGGGGACTGAAGCTTTCTTT.

V is TRBV5-6 and J is TRBJ2-1; 8 bases map to TRBD2. The V gene end was trimmed by 3 bases and the J gene end by 9 bases; junction bases not matched to a gene: 11. CDR3 size: 15 residues. Germline loops: CDR1 SGHDT, CDR2 YYEEEE. The CDR3 DNA reads TGTGCCAGCAGCTCGGGAGGGAGGGTTGACGGTGAGCAGTTCTTC. Protein: CASSSGGRVDGEQFF.

The gene calls are TRBV5-6 and TRBJ1-5, with D unclear. The germline V gene has CDR1 SGHDT and CDR2 YYEEEE. Between the trimmed V and J ends, which lost 2 bases and 2 bases, there was a span of 8 bases. This CDR3 comprises 14 residues. The CDR3 is CASSFWPGNQPQHF. Written as DNA, the CDR3 is TGTGCCAGCAGCTTTTGGCCAGGCAATCAGCCCCAGCATTTT.

This clone appeared once. V gene TRBV6-1 combines with J gene TRBJ1-4; D remains ambiguous. There are 12 residues in the CDR3. V lost 0 bases and J 7 bases, leaving 3 bases between the germline ends. CDR1 is MNHNS, CDR2 SASEGT, per germline. CDR3 loop: CASSEAREKLFF. CDR3 bases: TGTGCCAGCAGTGAAGCGCGTGAAAAACTGTTTTTT.

This sequence joins TRBV4-1 and TRBJ2-7; weak D call: TRBD2 (5 bases). The CDR3 totals 17 residues. V lost 0 bases and J 3 bases, leaving 18 bases between the germline ends. From germline, CDR1 is MGHRA and CDR2 YSYEKL. The CDR3 is CASSQEASHKGSYEQYF. In DNA form, the CDR3 reads TGCGCCAGCAGCCAAGAAGCCTCTCACAAAGGGAGCTACGAGCAGTACTTC.

The chain is built from TRBV6-5 and TRBJ2-7, with 8 bases matching TRBD2. The CDR3 is 13 amino acids. V trimming: 4 bases; J trimming: 9 bases; junction bases outside the gene matches: 8. In germline, CDR1 is MNHEY, CDR2 SVGAGI. The CDR3 reads CASSFGLATGQYF. For the CDR3, the DNA is TGTGCCAGCAGTTTTGGACTAGCAACGGGGCAGTACTTC.

The chain couples TRBV19 to TRBJ2-2; 10 positions agree with TRBD1. V was clipped by 6 bases and J by 5 bases; unmatched bases: 6. Germline V gene data show CDR1 as LNHDA and CDR2 as SQIVND (reference sequence). This CDR3 region has 15 residues. CDR3 DNA sequence: TGTGCCAGTAGGTGGGACAGGGGAGATACCGGGGAGCTGTTTTTT. Translation gives CASRWDRGDTGELFF.